Below, 4 T cell receptor beta chains from the same sample are listed, as sequenced in a study of blood T cell repertoires in COVID-19 (dated by TCRdb to 2018 to 2020). The library relied on the immunoSEQ multiplex PCR assay. This immuneACCESS table, as held by TCRdb, lists in-frame sequences with V and J called but not all clones. Of the missing ones, under half trace to an unresolved V gene in checked studies; the others have no known cause. The sample table shows about 310,000 clones, and roughly 87% are seen once. In total, the top ten clones hold approximately 2.2% of the sample. The sequenced material came from peripheral blood. The source of these receptors is a man between 18 and 35 years old with active or convalescent COVID-19.

The chain carries TRBV10-2 and TRBJ2-7; D may be TRBD2 (5 bases). Per the germline V gene, CDR1 is WSHSY and CDR2 is SAAADI. This CDR3 has 16 amino acids. Trimming shortened V by 8 bases and J by 0 bases, and 20 bases separated the two germline ends. Written as DNA, the CDR3 is TGCGCCAGCCCGTCCACCCCGCGGACTGGCTCCTACGAGCAGTACTTC. This sequence encodes CASPSTPRTGSYEQYF.

The V and J genes are TRBV5-1 and TRBJ2-7, with 7 bases aligning to TRBD1. The V and J ends lost 4 bases and 2 bases, in that order; junction bases with no gene match: 9. CDR1 and CDR2 (germline): SGHRS, YFSETQ. The CDR3 sequence is 15 residues long. CDR3 nucleotides: TGCGCCAGCAGCCAGGCGATCGGGACAGCCTACGAGCAGTACTTC. Residues: CASSQAIGTAYEQYF. The full variable domain, its missing parts supplied by reference TRBV5-1 and TRBJ2-7, is KAGVTQTPRYLIKTRGQQVTLSCSPISGHRSVSWYQQTPGQGLQFLFEYFSETQRNKGNFPGRFSGRQFSNSRSEMNVSTLELGDSALYLCASSQAIGTAYEQYFGPGTRLTVT.

V is TRBV5-5 and J is TRBJ1-5; D remains ambiguous. With 2 bases removed from V and 6 bases from J, the gap between germline ends came to 9 bases. The CDR3 is made up of 13 amino acids. Germline V gene lookup returns CDR1 SGHKS and CDR2 YYEKEE (reference sequence). The CDR3 here is CASSFGEAQPQHF. The CDR3 DNA is TGTGCCAGCAGCTTCGGGGAAGCTCAGCCCCAGCATTTT. The full variable domain, its missing parts supplied by reference TRBV5-5 and TRBJ1-5, is DAGVTQSPTHLIKTRGQQVTLRCSPISGHKSVSWYQQVLGQGPQFIFQYYEKEERGRGNFPDRFSARQFPNYSSELNVNALLLGDSALYLCASSFGEAQPQHFGDGTRLSIL.

The chain joins TRBV25-1 to TRBJ2-5, with 7 bases that match TRBD2. This CDR3 is built from 15 residues. The germline V gene has CDR1 MGHDK and CDR2 SYGVNS. V trimming: 7 bases; J trimming: 7 bases; junction bases outside the gene matches: 15. CDR3 coding DNA: TGTGCCAGCACCCCCAGTGGGGGGGAAGGGTTGACCCAGTACTTC. Its translation is CASTPSGGEGLTQYF.